This T cell receptor (beta chain) was identified in a study of CD8+CD57+ T cells in acquired aplastic anemia. Study overall: CD4+ and CD8+ cells, once sorted, gave DNA averaging about 3 ug.

For sequencing, patients were chosen who had shown expansion of CD8+CD57+ cells by flow cytometry. Patients had undergone no therapy by the time their blood was sampled. The CDR3 runs to 21 residues. Germline-derived CDR1 and CDR2 are LNHNV and YYDKDF (reference sequence). The V and J ends lost 0 bases and 0 bases, in that order; junction bases with no gene match: 15. This clonotype was observed a single time. TCR beta VDJ and CDR3 profiling used genomic DNA as template. Via MiXCR, TCRdb re-called the reads, giving one row per CDR3 protein. There are over 150,000 distinct CDR3 sequences in the sample; roughly 63% occur only once, and approximately 46% lies in the top ten.

The clonotype originates from a human donor with aplastic anemia. The V call is TRBV15, the J call TRBJ2-1; 9 nucleotides match TRBD2. The sequencing input was sorted CD4+, CD8+, or CD8+CD57+ T cells (not recorded which) from PBMCs. The CDR3 DNA reads TGTGCCACCAGCAGAGATCTCTGGGCTAGCGGGGACCAGAGCTCCTACAATGAGCAGTTCTTC. Translated, it gives CATSRDLWASGDQSSYNEQFF. The full variable domain, its missing parts supplied by reference TRBV15 and TRBJ2-1, is DAMVIQNPRYQVTQFGKPVTLSCSQTLNHNVMYWYQQKSSQAPKLLFHYYDKDFNNEADTPDNFQSRRPNTSFCFLDIRSPGLGDTAMYLCATSRDLWASGDQSSYNEQFFGPGTRLTVL.